This note documents a single T cell receptor (beta chain) sequence. The antigen remains unidentified. The sample belongs to a study of shared clonotypes between healthy human individuals. Whole-study context: There were three CD4 naive, three CD4 memory, two CD8 naive and one CD8 memory plates per donor.

Clones were sequenced by immunoSEQ multiplex PCR, and TCRdb holds only the in-frame ones, with some missing. The sample shows roughly 1,500,000 clones, 98% of them seen only once. Donors had no recently reported acute infections or vaccinations and were HIV-negative. Everyone who donated was a Caucasian adult who lived in Nashville, Tennessee. Study-wide points: Non-shared clonotypes had lower generation probabilities than those shared by all four donors.

The source of this sequence is a man aged 25 to 40 in good health. Sequenced: naive CD4+ T cells sorted from blood. Subset denoted: CD45RA+ positively selected.

In DNA form, the CDR3 reads TGTGCCAGCAGTCACCTGACAGGGATTAGCAATCAGCCCCAGCATTTT. Its translation: CASSHLTGISNQPQHF. V gene TRBV28 combines with J gene TRBJ1-5; TRBD1 agrees at 7 bases. Germline CDR1 is MDHEN and CDR2 is SYDVKM. The CDR3 sequence is 16 residues long. J gave up 0 bases and V 5 bases, and 7 bases lay outside the gene matches.